A few counts support the clone carrying this T cell receptor beta chain. The sample is drawn from a study of T cell repertoires in cytomegalovirus infection. Study-wide background: The public TCR beta signatures pointed to both CMV infection and matching HLA type.

CDR3 length equals 13 residues. The V gene end was trimmed by 7 bases and the J gene end by 6 bases; junction bases not matched to a gene: 5. The germline gives CDR1 MDHEN, CDR2 SYDVKM. TCRdb re-analysed the reads in MiXCR, keeping a single row per CDR3 protein. The table records approximately 750,000 distinct CDR3 sequences, roughly 35% of them present only once. The receptor was derived from a human donor in good health (CMV status not recorded). Some clones in this sample may be carry-over from other donors' samples. The J gene is TRBJ1-5, the V gene TRBV28; 8 positions match TRBD1. The sequenced sample was PBMCs. The CDR3 region has the DNA TGTGCCAGCAAGATACAGGGGGGTCAGCCCCAGCATTTT. Translation: CASKIQGGQPQHF.